What follows are 22 T cell receptor beta chains derived from one specimen sequenced in a study of molecular identifiers for immune sequencing clone quantification. TCRdb passed the PCR reads through MiXCR, listing each CDR3 protein once. The sample records hundreds of thousands of distinct CDR3 sequences, 25% being singletons. Sequenced: naive CD8+ T cells from blood, with Jurkat cell RNA spiked in. The subset here: FACS-sorted CD8+CD4-CCR7+CD45RA+ naive T cells. These receptors were collected from a human donor in good health. Some libraries in this study had Jurkat cell RNA spiked in.

In this sample, this clonotype turned up many times. CDR3 amino acids: CASTEGFSSYNEQFF. DNA for the CDR3: TGCGCCAGCACCGAAGGGTTTAGCTCCTACAATGAGCAGTTCTTC. This chain joins TRBV5-1 and TRBJ2-1; D not certain. The CDR3 sequence is 15 residues long. The germline V gene has CDR1 SGHRS and CDR2 YFSETQ. V was pared by 6 bases and J by 0 bases, with 13 bases between. Full variable domain (rest looked up from reference TRBV5-1 and TRBJ2-1): KAGVTQTPRYLIKTRGQQVTLSCSPISGHRSVSWYQQTPGQGLQFLFEYFSETQRNKGNFPGRFSGRQFSNSRSEMNVSTLELGDSALYLCASTEGFSSYNEQFFGPGTRLTVL.

This clonotype was counted between two and nine times. J is TRBJ2-7 and V is TRBV4-3; D gene unclear. Looked up from germline, CDR1 is LGHNA and CDR2 is YSLEER. V lost 1 base and J 5 bases, leaving 15 bases between the germline ends. The CDR3 is made up of 15 amino acids. The DNA for the CDR3 is TGCGCCAGCAGCCAAGTGGAGAGCCCGACCCACGAGCAGTACTTC. Amino acids: CASSQVESPTHEQYF.

The chain joins TRBV27 to TRBJ1-6; 8 bases are shared with TRBD1. CDR3 length: 14 residues. V dropped 1 base and J dropped 7; count of bases not matched to a gene: 0. Germline V gene sequence: CDR1 MNHEY, CDR2 SMNVEV (reference sequence). CDR3 in amino acids: CASSLWTGNSPLHF. The CDR3 DNA follows: TGTGCCAGCAGTTTATGGACAGGGAATTCACCCCTCCACTTT.

This clonotype was seen just once. This may be a read error, as it is one base from a much larger clone. The rearrangement links TRBV4-3 to TRBJ2-3; D unresolved. The germline V gene has CDR1 LGHNA and CDR2 YSLEER. This CDR3 is built from 18 residues. Trimming removed 0 bases at V and 4 bases at J, with 20 bases between. The CDR3 loop reads CASSQDLAAPGRSDTQYF. CDR3 coding DNA: TGCGCCAGCAGCCAAGATCTGGCAGCCCCCGGCAGGTCAGATACGCAGTATTTT.

Only a few counts were recorded for this clonotype. This chain links TRBV27 with TRBJ1-5; no definite D call. The CDR3 length is 16 residues. The V end was cut by 2 bases, the J end by 5 bases, with 16 bases between. From germline, CDR1 is MNHEY and CDR2 SMNVEV (reference sequence). As DNA, the CDR3 is TGTGCCAGCAGTTTAGCCCCCTCCGGACGGGATCAGCCCCAGCATTTT. Its translation: CASSLAPSGRDQPQHF.

This clonotype has ten or more counts. The V call is TRBV6-5, the J call TRBJ1-2, with unresolved D. The CDR3 is 14 amino acids. Germline-derived CDR1 and CDR2 are MNHEY and SVGAGI. V shed 2 bases and J shed 7 bases, with 14 bases lying between them. The CDR3 coding sequence is TGTGCCAGCAGTTACGTTTACGGTGTCAGTGGCTACACCTTC. It yields the protein CASSYVYGVSGYTF.

The rearrangement joins TRBV30 to TRBJ2-7; D unclear. Germline-derived CDR1 and CDR2 are GTSNPN and SVGIG (reference sequence). The V gene lost 2 bases and the J gene lost 6 bases, with 11 bases spanning the gap. The CDR3 consists of 12 residues. CDR3 sequence reads: CAWSLPAGEQYF. The CDR3, as DNA: TGTGCCTGGAGTCTACCCGCCGGCGAGCAGTACTTC.

This clonotype was counted ten times or more. V gene TRBV30 combines with J gene TRBJ1-3; D gene unclear. The CDR3 covers 15 residues. Germline V gives CDR1 GTSNPN, CDR2 SVGIG (reference sequence). The ends were cut back, 0 bases at V and 0 bases at J, with 9 bases in the middle. The CDR3 coding sequence is TGTGCCTGGAGTGTCTACGGTGTCTCTGGAAACACCATATATTTT. Translating it yields CAWSVYGVSGNTIYF.

This clonotype was counted ten times or more. The chain carries TRBV28 and TRBJ1-5; tentative D call: TRBD1 (6 bases). Germline loops: CDR1 MDHEN, CDR2 SYDVKM. The CDR3 is 15 amino acids. V was cut by 3 bases and J by 4 bases, with 13 bases left in between. As DNA, the CDR3 is TGTGCCAGCAGTTTCGGACAGTTTTTGAATCAGCCCCAGCATTTT. It codes for CASSFGQFLNQPQHF.

A note on this clonotype: A much larger clone sits a single nucleotide away, making a read error possible. The chain combines TRBV29-1 with TRBJ2-5, with D tentatively TRBD2 (5 bases). Germline V gene data show CDR1 as SQVTM and CDR2 as ANQGSEA. V lost 1 base to trimming and J lost 7 bases, with 13 bases between them. CDR3 length equals 13 residues. This CDR3 is CSVEGGGLGTQYF. As DNA, the CDR3 is TGCAGCGTTGAAGGCGGCGGGCTGGGGACCCAGTACTTC.

This clonotype was detected many times. The CDR3 loop is CASSPDSQSTDTQYF. Here the CDR3 DNA reads TGTGCCAGCAGCCCGGACAGTCAGAGCACAGATACGCAGTATTTT. The rearrangement uses TRBV7-9 and TRBJ2-3; weak D call: TRBD1 (6 bases). Germline V gives CDR1 SEHNR, CDR2 FQNEAQ (reference sequence). Trimming pared 5 bases from V and 0 bases from J, leaving 12 bases between. The CDR3 loop spans 15 amino acids.

This clonotype was detected ten times or more. The chain employs TRBV4-1 and TRBJ2-3, with D perhaps matching TRBD2 (6 bases). Trimming took 0 bases from V and 6 from J, leaving 10 bases between them. This CDR3 contains 14 residues. Germline loops: CDR1 MGHRA, CDR2 YSYEKL. In nucleotides, the CDR3 is TGCGCCAGCAGCCAAGAGACTAGACCGGATACGCAGTATTTT. The encoded protein is CASSQETRPDTQYF.

This clonotype appeared once. A much larger clonotype is one base distant, so this may be a read error. This chain links TRBV6-5 with TRBJ1-5; D gene ambiguous. The CDR3 is made up of 11 amino acids. CDR1 and CDR2 from the germline V gene are MNHEY and SVGAGI. The CDR3 spells CASGYSGTQHF. The CDR3 DNA reads TGTGCCAGCGGTTACTCAGGCACCCAGCATTTT.

A remark on this clonotype: This clone may be a read error of a much larger clone one base away. The CDR3 end shows no conserved phenylalanine or tryptophan, and so a read error is likely. The chain's CDR3 is CASSPEGLYEQYL. The CDR3 coding sequence is TGCGCCAGCAGCCCAGAGGGACTATACGAGCAGTACCTC. The V call is TRBV4-1, the J call TRBJ2-7, with TRBD2 identical over 7 bases. V lost 4 bases and J lost 4; bases outside the gene matches: 4. This CDR3 region has 13 residues. Per germline, CDR1 MGHRA and CDR2 YSYEKL.

This clonotype was recorded many times. This sequence joins TRBV4-3 and TRBJ2-5; TRBD1 is a possible D gene (6 bases). V lost 0 bases, J lost 2 bases, and 22 bases lay in between. Germline CDR1 is LGHNA and CDR2 is YSLEER. The CDR3 totals 19 residues. The CDR3 DNA reads as TGCGCCAGCAGCCAAGAGGCAGGGGCTGGGTCCCAACCACAAGAGACCCAGTACTTC. Residues: CASSQEAGAGSQPQETQYF.

This clonotype was seen at least ten times. V and J are TRBV7-9 and TRBJ2-2, with D tentatively TRBD2 (5 bases). Trimming left V 5 bases short and J 4 bases short, with 8 bases between. Germline-derived CDR1 and CDR2 are SEHNR and FQNEAQ (reference sequence). The CDR3 spans 13 residues. The CDR3 protein is CASSPAGTGELFF. The DNA of the CDR3 is TGTGCCAGCAGCCCCGCGGGCACCGGGGAGCTGTTTTTT.

Only a few counts were recorded for this clonotype. The chain carries TRBV13 and TRBJ2-3; D perhaps matches TRBD2 (6 bases). CDR1 and CDR2 (germline): PRHDT, FYEKMQ (reference sequence). This CDR3 is built from 15 residues. The V gene lost 4 bases and the J gene lost 1 base, with 12 bases spanning the gap. The CDR3 loop is CASSSWGVGTDTQYF. As DNA, the CDR3 is TGTGCCAGCAGCTCTTGGGGGGTTGGCACAGATACGCAGTATTTT.

The gene calls are TRBV7-9 and TRBJ2-1, with 14 nucleotides matching TRBD2. CDR1 and CDR2 from the germline V gene are SEHNR and FQNEAQ (reference sequence). The CDR3 length is 18 residues. V dropped 1 base and J dropped 0; count of bases not matched to a gene: 2. The CDR3: CASSLGTSGGSSYNEQFF. The DNA for the CDR3 is TGTGCCAGCAGCTTAGGGACTAGCGGGGGGAGCTCCTACAATGAGCAGTTCTTC.

This clonotype was picked up one time. A much larger clone sits a single nucleotide away, making a read error possible. Written as DNA, the CDR3 is TGCAGTGCTACCTCTCGCAGCATTACCTACGGGCAGTACTTC. This translates into CSATSRSITYGQYF. V and J are TRBV20-1 and TRBJ2-7; D not resolved. The CDR3 consists of 14 residues. Per the germline V gene, CDR1 is DFQATT and CDR2 is SNEGSKA (reference sequence).

The sample holds many counts of this clonotype. The chain couples TRBV24-1 to TRBJ2-3; weak D call: TRBD2 (6 bases). In germline, CDR1 is KGHDR, CDR2 SFDVKD. Trimming removed 10 bases at V and 0 bases at J, with 13 bases between. CDR3 length: 14 residues. The CDR3 spells CATASGDSTDTQYF. DNA of the CDR3: TGTGCCACTGCCTCGGGGGATAGCACAGATACGCAGTATTTT.

Note on this clonotype: A much larger clonotype is one base distant, so this may be a read error. The rearrangement links TRBV9 to TRBJ1-1, with no clear D. Germline V lookup: CDR1 SGDLS, CDR2 YYNGEE. There are 13 residues in the CDR3. The chain's CDR3 is CASSVATASEALF. The DNA for the CDR3 is TGTGCCAGCAGCGTAGCGACTGCGTCTGAAGCTCTCTTT.

As regards this clonotype: The junction departs from the called germline gene at one end, perhaps through a read error. V usage is TRBV9 and J usage is TRBJ2-2; D might be TRBD2 (6 bases). Germline-derived CDR1 and CDR2 are SGDLS and YYNGEE. The CDR3 totals 14 residues. CDR3: CASSVGSLGGVLFF. The CDR3 nucleotides read TGTGCCAGCAGCGTAGGTAGCTTGGGCGGGGTGCTGTTTTTT.